The text below deals with one T cell receptor beta chain. These data come from a study of blood T cell repertoires in COVID-19. Across the study: Sites across the United States, Italy and Spain contributed samples from acute and convalescent COVID-19. From T cells, B-cell-depleted T cells, or PBMCs came the material, which was cDNA or gDNA.

Under the authors' procedure: Reference gene primers were amplified, and this amplification served to estimate nucleated cell counts. The method was immunoSEQ multiplex PCR; TCRdb's version includes in-frame clones alone and lacks a portion of them. V and J calls and clone size are as listed in that table; D and trimming were resolved from the DNA. The sample includes approximately 270,000 clones, approximately 89% of them seen just once. The CDR3 has 13 residues. V was shortened by 4 bases and J by 0 bases, with 7 bases between the two germline ends. Germline assignment: CDR1 GTSNPN and CDR2 SVGIG (reference sequence). In Seattle, patients joined the study during active infection and were tracked longitudinally.

The sequence derives from a young woman with COVID-19, enrolled during active disease. This sequence joins TRBV30 and TRBJ1-5; possibly TRBD1 for D (5 bases). Sequenced sample: peripheral blood. For the CDR3, the DNA is TGTGCCTGGACAGGGCTTAGCAATCAGCCCCAGCATTTT. It is translated as CAWTGLSNQPQHF.